Below are 9 T cell receptor beta chains sequenced from a single sample in a study of T cells in Graves' hyperthyroidism and ophthalmopathy. RNA transcripts were the template for amplifying TCR beta CDR3 regions. In the first-round RT-PCR of the TCR CDR3, the HTBI primer set was used. Via MiXCR, TCRdb re-called the multiplex PCR reads, giving one row per CDR3 protein. The sample holds 650,000 to 850,000 distinct CDR3 sequences, over 15% seen once. The sample consisted of blood. The receptors were gathered from a woman in her forties or fifties with Graves' hyperthyroidism that later progressed to Graves' ophthalmopathy.

CDR3 nucleotides: TGCAGCGTTGTGTCCAGTGATGTAGCTTTCTTT. Translated, it gives CSVVSSDVAFF. The rearrangement uses TRBV29-1 and TRBJ1-1, with D hard to call. The CDR3 loop spans 11 amino acids. Germline-derived CDR1 and CDR2 are SQVTM and ANQGSEA. V lost 4 bases, J lost 10 bases, and 13 bases lay in between.

Ten or more counts support this clonotype. The V gene is TRBV29-1, the J gene TRBJ1-1, with 7 bases lining up with TRBD1. CDR3 length equals 13 residues. Per germline, CDR1 SQVTM and CDR2 ANQGSEA. J gave up 2 bases and V 4 bases, and 4 bases lay outside the gene matches. The DNA of the CDR3 is TGCAGCGTTGTGCAGGGGGACAACACTGAAGCTTTCTTT. Protein product: CSVVQGDNTEAFF.

This clonotype was recorded many times. CDR3 loop: CASPLLPRTGLYGYTF. DNA for the CDR3: TGTGCCAGCCCACTCTTACCACGGACAGGATTATATGGCTACACCTTC. The V and J genes are TRBV2 and TRBJ1-2, with 7 bases aligning to TRBD1. CDR1 is SNHLY, CDR2 FYNNEI, per germline. The CDR3 sequence is 16 residues long. V was pared by 8 bases and J by 5 bases, with 17 bases of the junction left unmatched.

Many counts were recorded for this clonotype. V is TRBV7-3 and J is TRBJ2-5, with D perhaps matching TRBD2 (6 bases). V lost 5 bases to trimming and J lost 2 bases, with 12 bases between them. The CDR3 has 14 amino acids. Per the germline V gene, CDR1 is SGHTA and CDR2 is FQGTGA. The CDR3 DNA is TGTGCCAGCAGCCCGATGGCGGGGCAAGAGACCCAGTACTTC. It yields the protein CASSPMAGQETQYF.

The chain couples TRBV6-9 to TRBJ1-4; no definite D call. There are 13 residues in the CDR3. Trimming took 6 bases from V and 5 from J, leaving 10 bases between them. Germline V gene lookup returns CDR1 MNHGY and CDR2 SVAAGI. This CDR3 is CASRLTVNEKLFF. In DNA form, the CDR3 reads TGTGCCAGCAGATTAACAGTCAATGAAAAACTGTTTTTT.

This chain links TRBV4-2 with TRBJ1-5, with a weak D call TRBD1 (6 bases). Germline V lookup: CDR1 LGHNA, CDR2 YNFKEQ. The CDR3 consists of 16 residues. V lost 0 bases, J lost 5 bases, and 14 bases lay in between. The CDR3 DNA reads TGTGCCAGCAGCCAAGATGGAGGCAGGGGTTATCAGCCCCAGCATTTT. Its protein product is CASSQDGGRGYQPQHF.

A few counts support this clonotype. This sequence joins TRBV7-9 and TRBJ1-2; no clear D. The germline V gene has CDR1 SEHNR and CDR2 FQNEAQ (reference sequence). The CDR3 is 10 amino acids. V was cut by 5 bases and J by 6 bases, with 4 bases left in between. CDR3 in amino acids: CASSVDGYTF. Written as DNA, the CDR3 is TGTGCCAGCAGCGTAGATGGCTACACCTTC.

This clonotype was seen only a few times. The chain links TRBV2 to TRBJ1-2; 12 nucleotides match TRBD1. The CDR3 is made up of 14 amino acids. The V gene end was trimmed by 9 bases and the J gene end by 4 bases; junction bases not matched to a gene: 6. CDR1 SNHLY and CDR2 FYNNEI come from the germline V gene. DNA for the CDR3: TGTGCCAGAGGAGGGACAGGGGGCAGCTATGGCTACACCTTC. Residues: CARGGTGGSYGYTF.

This clonotype has just a few counts. CDR3 protein: CASRGIRWDTEAFF. For the CDR3, the DNA is TGTGCCAGCAGGGGGATTCGATGGGACACTGAAGCTTTCTTT. The chain couples TRBV6-1 to TRBJ1-1; D is uncertain. Germline loops: CDR1 MNHNS, CDR2 SASEGT. V shed 6 bases and J shed 3 bases, with 14 bases lying between them. The CDR3 runs to 14 residues.